The 2 T cell receptor beta chains below all came from one sample that was sequenced in a study of tumor-infiltrating lymphocytes in localized non-small cell lung cancer. TCRdb's table, derived via immunoSEQ multiplex PCR, lists solely in-frame clones and lacks some. The repertoire has fewer than 20,000 clones, 69% of them found once; the top ten carry about 5.6%. Sequenced: lung tumor tissue. The receptors originated from a human donor with non-small cell lung cancer.

This chain connects TRBV14 to TRBJ1-2, with a weak D call TRBD1 (6 bases). Germline assignment: CDR1 SGHDN and CDR2 FVKESK. The CDR3 is 15 amino acids. Trimming took off 1 base at V and 4 bases at J, with 13 bases between the two ends. CDR3 in DNA: TGTGCCAGCAGCCAAGGGTCGGGACACGGCTATGGCTACACCTTC. Its protein is CASSQGSGHGYGYTF.

This clone has just a few counts. This chain connects TRBV5-5 to TRBJ1-5; no clear D. V lost 0 bases, J lost 7 bases, and 11 bases lay in between. CDR1 and CDR2 from the germline V gene are SGHKS and YYEKEE (reference sequence). CDR3 size: 14 residues. The CDR3, as DNA: TGTGCCAGCAGCTTGGCCGTGTTGGCGCAGCCCCAGCATTTT. This codes for CASSLAVLAQPQHF.